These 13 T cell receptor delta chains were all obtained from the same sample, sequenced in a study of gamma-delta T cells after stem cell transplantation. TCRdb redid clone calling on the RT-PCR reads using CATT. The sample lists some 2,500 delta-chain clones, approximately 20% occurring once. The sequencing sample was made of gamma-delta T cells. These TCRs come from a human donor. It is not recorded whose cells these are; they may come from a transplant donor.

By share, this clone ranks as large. The CDR3 here is CAAINIRRPGGYAKYTDKLIF. The DNA for the CDR3 is TGTGCAGCAATCAATATTCGCCGTCCTGGGGGATACGCGAAGTACACCGATAAACTCATCTTT. This chain connects TRAV29/DV5 to TRDJ1; TRDD3 agrees at 12 bases. Germline assignment: CDR1 NSMFDY and CDR2 ISSIKDK. With V trimmed by 3 bases and J by 0 bases, 21 bases remained unmatched. The CDR3 runs 21 residues.

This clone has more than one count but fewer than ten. CDR3 nucleotide sequence: TGTGCTCTTGGGGAACCCTCGCCTGGGGGATACCGCCCTGGGACCGATAAACTCATCTTT. Translated: CALGEPSPGGYRPGTDKLIF. This chain links TRDV1 with TRDJ1; 11 nucleotides agree with TRDD3. Germline CDR1 TSWWSYY, CDR2 QGS. Losses at the gene ends were 1 base for V and 2 bases for J; bases not matched to a gene: 15. The CDR3 sequence is 20 residues long.

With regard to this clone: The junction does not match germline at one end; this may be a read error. The CDR3: CAFGTSTNLLGILPTNKLIF. Written as DNA, the CDR3 is TGTGCCTTTGGGACTTCAACCAACCTGTTGGGGATCCTCCCCACCAATAAACTCATCTTT. The V and J genes are TRDV3 and TRDJ1, with a possible D match to TRDD3 (6 bases). Here the J gene came from matching the DNA to germline, since TCRdb omits it. The CDR3 sequence is 20 residues long. The germline V gene encodes CDR1 TVYSNPD and CDR2 GDNSRS (reference sequence).

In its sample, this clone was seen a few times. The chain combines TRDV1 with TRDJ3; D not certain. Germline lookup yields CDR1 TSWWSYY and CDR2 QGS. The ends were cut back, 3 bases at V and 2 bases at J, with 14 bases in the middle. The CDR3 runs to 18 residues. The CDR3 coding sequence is TGTGCTCTTGGGGAGCCTGGAAGGTTGCCCTGGGACACCCGACAGATGTTTTTC. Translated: CALGEPGRLPWDTRQMFF.

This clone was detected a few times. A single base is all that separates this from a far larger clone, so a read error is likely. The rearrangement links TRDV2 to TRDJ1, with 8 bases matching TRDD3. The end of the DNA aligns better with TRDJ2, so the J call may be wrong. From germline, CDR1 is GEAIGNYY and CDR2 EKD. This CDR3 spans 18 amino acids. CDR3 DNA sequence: TGTGCCTATGACACGAGGTGGGGGATCCCTGCTTTGACAGCACAACTCTTCTTT. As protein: CAYDTRWGIPALTAQLFF.

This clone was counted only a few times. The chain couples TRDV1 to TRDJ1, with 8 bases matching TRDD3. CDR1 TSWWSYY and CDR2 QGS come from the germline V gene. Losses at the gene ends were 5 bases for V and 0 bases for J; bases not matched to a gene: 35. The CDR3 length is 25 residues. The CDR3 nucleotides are TGTGCTCTTGGGAATCCGTGGGGCCACCTACTTCCTCTCCCTGGGGGAGAGCGTTACACCGATAAACTCATCTTT. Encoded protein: CALGNPWGHLLPLPGGERYTDKLIF.

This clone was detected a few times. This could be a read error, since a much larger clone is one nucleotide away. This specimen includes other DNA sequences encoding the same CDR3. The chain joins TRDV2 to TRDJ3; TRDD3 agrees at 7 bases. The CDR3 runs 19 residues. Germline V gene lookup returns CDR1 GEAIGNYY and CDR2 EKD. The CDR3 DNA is TGTGCCTGTGACACCTGGGGGACGACAGGCTCCTGGGACACTCGACAGATGTTTTTC. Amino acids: CACDTWGTTGSWDTRQMFF.

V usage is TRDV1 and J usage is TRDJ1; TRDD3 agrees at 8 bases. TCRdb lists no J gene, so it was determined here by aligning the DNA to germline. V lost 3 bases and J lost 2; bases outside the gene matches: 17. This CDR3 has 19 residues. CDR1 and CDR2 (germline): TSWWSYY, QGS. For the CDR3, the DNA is TGTGCTCTTGGGGACACAAGGCGGGGGGATAGACCGGGGACCGATAAACTCATCTTT. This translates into CALGDTRRGDRPGTDKLIF.

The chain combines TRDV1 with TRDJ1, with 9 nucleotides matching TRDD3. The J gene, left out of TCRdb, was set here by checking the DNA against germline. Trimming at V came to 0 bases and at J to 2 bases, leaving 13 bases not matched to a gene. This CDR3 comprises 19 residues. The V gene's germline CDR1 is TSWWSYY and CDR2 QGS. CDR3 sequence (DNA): TGTGCTCTTGGGGAACTTATGGCTGGGGGATTAGTTAAAACCGATAAACTCATCTTT. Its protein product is CALGELMAGGLVKTDKLIF.

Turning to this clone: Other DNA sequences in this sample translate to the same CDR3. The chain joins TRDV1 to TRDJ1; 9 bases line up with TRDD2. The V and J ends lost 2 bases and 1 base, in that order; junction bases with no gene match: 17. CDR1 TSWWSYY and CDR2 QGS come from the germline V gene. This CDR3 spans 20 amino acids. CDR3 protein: CALGETPSYCGARGTDKLIF. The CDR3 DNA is TGTGCTCTTGGGGAAACCCCTTCCTACTGCGGGGCGAGAGGCACCGATAAACTCATCTTT.

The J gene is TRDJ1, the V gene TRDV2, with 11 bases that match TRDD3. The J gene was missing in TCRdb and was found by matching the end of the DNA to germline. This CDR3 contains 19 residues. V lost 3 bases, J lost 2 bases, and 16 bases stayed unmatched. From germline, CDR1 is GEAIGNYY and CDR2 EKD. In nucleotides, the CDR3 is TGTGCCTGTGACTTCAGTACTCGGATGGGGGATACGGGGACCGATAAACTCATCTTT. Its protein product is CACDFSTRMGDTGTDKLIF.

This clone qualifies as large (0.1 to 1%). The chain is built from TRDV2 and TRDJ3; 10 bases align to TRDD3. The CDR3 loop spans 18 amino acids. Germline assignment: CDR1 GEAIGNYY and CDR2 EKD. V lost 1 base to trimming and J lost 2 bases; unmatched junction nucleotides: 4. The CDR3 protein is CACDTGGYSPWDTRQMFF. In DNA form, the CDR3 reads TGTGCCTGTGACACTGGGGGATACTCCCCCTGGGACACCCGACAGATGTTTTTC.

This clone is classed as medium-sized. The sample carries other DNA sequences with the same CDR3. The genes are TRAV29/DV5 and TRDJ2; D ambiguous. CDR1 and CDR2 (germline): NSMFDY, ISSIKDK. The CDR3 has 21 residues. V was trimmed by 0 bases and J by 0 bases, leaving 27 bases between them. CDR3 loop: CAASASHSRRDAPSLTAQLFF. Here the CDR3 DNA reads TGTGCAGCAAGCGCGAGCCATTCTAGGAGGGACGCCCCCTCTTTGACAGCACAACTCTTCTTT.